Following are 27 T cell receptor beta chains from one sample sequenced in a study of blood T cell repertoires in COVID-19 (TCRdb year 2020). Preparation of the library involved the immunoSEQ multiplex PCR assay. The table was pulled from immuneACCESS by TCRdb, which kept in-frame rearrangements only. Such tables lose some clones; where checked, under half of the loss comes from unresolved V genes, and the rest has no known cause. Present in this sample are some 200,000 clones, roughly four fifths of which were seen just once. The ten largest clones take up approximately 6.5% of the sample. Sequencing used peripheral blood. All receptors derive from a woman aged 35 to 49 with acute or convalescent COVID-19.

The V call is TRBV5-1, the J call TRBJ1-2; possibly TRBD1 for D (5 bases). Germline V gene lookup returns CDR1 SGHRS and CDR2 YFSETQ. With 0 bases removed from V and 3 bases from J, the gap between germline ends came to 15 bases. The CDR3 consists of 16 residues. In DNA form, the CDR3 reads TGCGCCAGCAGCTTGGCCGACAGCACCAAAGACTATGGCTACACCTTC. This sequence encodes CASSLADSTKDYGYTF.

The CDR3 loop is CASSWGGSPDTQYF. CDR3 nucleotides: TGTGCCAGCAGCTGGGGAGGGTCCCCAGATACGCAGTATTTT. The gene calls are TRBV5-5 and TRBJ2-3, with 7 bases identical to TRBD2. Germline CDR1 SGHKS, CDR2 YYEKEE (reference sequence). This CDR3 has 14 amino acids. J lost 4 bases, V lost 3 bases, and 5 bases had no gene match.

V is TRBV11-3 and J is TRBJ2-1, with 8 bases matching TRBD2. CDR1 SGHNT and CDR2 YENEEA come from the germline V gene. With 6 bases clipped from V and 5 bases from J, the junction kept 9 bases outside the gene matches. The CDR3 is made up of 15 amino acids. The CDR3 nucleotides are TGTGCCAGCAGTTCCGGGACTAGTGGTAACAATGAGCAGTTCTTC. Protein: CASSSGTSGNNEQFF.

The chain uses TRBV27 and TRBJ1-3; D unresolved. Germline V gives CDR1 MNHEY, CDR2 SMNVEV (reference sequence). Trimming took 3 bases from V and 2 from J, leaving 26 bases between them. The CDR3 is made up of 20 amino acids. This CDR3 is CASSLWPPRAVGETGNTIYF. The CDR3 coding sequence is TGTGCCAGCAGTTTGTGGCCCCCTCGCGCAGTAGGAGAAACTGGAAACACCATATATTTT.

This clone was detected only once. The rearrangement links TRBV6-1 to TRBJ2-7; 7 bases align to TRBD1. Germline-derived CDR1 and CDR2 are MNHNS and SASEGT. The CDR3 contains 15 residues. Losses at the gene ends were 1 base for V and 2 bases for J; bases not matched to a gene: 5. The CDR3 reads CASSEERGRTYEQYF. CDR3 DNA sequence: TGTGCCAGCAGTGAAGAGAGGGGGCGGACCTACGAGCAGTACTTC.

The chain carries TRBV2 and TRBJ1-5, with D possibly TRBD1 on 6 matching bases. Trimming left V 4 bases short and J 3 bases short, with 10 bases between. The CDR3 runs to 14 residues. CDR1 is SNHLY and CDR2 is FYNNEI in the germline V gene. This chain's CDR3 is CASSVQGYNQPQHF. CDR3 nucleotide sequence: TGTGCCAGCAGTGTACAGGGCTACAATCAGCCCCAGCATTTT.

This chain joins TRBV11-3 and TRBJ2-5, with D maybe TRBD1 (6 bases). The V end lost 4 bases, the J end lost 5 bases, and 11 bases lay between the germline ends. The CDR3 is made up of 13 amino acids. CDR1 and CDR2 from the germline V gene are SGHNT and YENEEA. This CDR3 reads CASSWGRLETQYF. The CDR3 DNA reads TGTGCCAGCAGCTGGGGGCGGTTGGAGACCCAGTACTTC. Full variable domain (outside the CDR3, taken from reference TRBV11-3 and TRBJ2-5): EAGVVQSPRYKIIEKKQPVAFWCNPISGHNTLYWYLQNLGQGPELLIRYENEEAVDDSQLPKDRFSAERLKGVDSTLKIQPAELGDSAVYLCASSWGRLETQYFGPGTRLLVL.

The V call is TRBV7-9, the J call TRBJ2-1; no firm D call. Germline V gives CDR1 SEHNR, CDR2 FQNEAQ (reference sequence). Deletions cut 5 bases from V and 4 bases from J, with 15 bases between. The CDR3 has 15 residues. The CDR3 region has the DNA TGTGCCAGCAGCCCCCCAGTAAACCCTTACAATGAGCAGTTCTTC. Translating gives CASSPPVNPYNEQFF.

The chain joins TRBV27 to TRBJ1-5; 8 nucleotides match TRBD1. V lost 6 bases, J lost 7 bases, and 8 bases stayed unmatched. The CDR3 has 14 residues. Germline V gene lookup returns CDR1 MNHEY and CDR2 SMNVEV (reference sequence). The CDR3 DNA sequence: TGTGCCAGCAGCCCAGGGGGCCCCCGGCAGCCCCAGCATTTT. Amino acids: CASSPGGPRQPQHF.

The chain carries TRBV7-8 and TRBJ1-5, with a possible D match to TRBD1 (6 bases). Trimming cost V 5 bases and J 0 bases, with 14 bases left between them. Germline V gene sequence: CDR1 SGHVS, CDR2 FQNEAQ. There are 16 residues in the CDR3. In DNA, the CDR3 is TGTGCCAGCAGCCCCCAGGGGACCCTTAGCAATCAGCCCCAGCATTTT. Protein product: CASSPQGTLSNQPQHF.

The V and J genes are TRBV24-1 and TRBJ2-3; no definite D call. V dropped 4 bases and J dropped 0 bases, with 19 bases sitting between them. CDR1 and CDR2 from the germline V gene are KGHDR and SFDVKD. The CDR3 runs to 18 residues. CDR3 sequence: CATSEPLFGASSTDTQYF. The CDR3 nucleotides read TGTGCCACCAGTGAACCTCTCTTTGGAGCGTCTAGCACAGATACGCAGTATTTT.

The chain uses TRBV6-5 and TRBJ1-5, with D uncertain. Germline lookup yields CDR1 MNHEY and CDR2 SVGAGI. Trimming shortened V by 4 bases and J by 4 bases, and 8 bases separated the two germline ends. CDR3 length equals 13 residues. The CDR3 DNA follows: TGTGCCAGCAGTTTCGCCGGGAATCAGCCCCAGCATTTT. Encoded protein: CASSFAGNQPQHF.

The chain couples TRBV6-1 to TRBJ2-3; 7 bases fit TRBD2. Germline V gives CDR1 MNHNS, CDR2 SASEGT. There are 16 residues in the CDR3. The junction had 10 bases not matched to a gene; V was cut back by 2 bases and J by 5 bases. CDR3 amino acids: CASSESSGVGKDTQYF. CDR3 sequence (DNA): TGTGCCAGCAGTGAATCAAGCGGGGTTGGTAAAGATACGCAGTATTTT.

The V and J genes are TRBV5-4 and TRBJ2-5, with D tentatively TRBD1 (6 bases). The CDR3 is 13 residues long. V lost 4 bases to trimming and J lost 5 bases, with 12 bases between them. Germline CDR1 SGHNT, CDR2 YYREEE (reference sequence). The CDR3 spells CASSPGDLETQYF. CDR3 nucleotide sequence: TGTGCCAGCAGCCCAGGGGATCTGGAGACCCAGTACTTC.

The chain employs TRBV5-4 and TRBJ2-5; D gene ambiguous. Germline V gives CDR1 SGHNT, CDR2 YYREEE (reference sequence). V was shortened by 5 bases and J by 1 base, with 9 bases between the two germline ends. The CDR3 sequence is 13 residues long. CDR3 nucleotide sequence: TGTGCCAGCAGATTAGCTCTCCAAGAGACCCAGTACTTC. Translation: CASRLALQETQYF.

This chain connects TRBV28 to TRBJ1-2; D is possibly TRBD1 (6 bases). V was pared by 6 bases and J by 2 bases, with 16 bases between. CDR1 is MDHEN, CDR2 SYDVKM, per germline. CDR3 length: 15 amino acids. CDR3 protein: CASSVMGAANYGYTF. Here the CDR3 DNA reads TGTGCCAGCAGCGTTATGGGGGCGGCAAACTATGGCTACACCTTC.

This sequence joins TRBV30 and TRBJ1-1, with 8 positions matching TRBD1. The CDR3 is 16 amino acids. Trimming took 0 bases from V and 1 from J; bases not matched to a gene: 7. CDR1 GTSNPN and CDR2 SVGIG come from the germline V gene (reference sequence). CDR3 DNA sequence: TGTGCCTGGAGTGTGCTTAAGGACAGGGAGAACACTGAAGCTTTCTTT. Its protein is CAWSVLKDRENTEAFF.

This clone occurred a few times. In DNA form, the CDR3 reads TGCGCCAGCAGCCGGACGGACAGGGCGCGGGGGGAAGCTTTCTTT. It is translated as CASSRTDRARGEAFF. This chain joins TRBV5-1 and TRBJ1-1; 8 bases agree with TRBD1. The CDR3 length is 15 residues. Germline CDR1 and CDR2: SGHRS and YFSETQ. Trimming removed 4 bases from V and 8 bases from J; junction bases left unmatched: 13.

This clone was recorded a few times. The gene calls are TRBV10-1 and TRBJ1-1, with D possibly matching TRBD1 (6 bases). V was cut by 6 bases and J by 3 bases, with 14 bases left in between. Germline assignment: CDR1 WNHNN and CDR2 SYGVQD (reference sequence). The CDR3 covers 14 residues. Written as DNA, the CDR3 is TGCGCCAGCAGGGAAGGGGGGGCGGACACTGAAGCTTTCTTT. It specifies CASREGGADTEAFF.

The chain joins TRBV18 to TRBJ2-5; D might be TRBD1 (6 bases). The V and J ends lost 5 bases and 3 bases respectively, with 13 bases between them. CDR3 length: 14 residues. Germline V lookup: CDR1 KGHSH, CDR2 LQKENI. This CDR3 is CASSSQGSEETQYF. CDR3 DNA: TGTGCCAGCTCATCTCAGGGGAGTGAAGAGACCCAGTACTTC.

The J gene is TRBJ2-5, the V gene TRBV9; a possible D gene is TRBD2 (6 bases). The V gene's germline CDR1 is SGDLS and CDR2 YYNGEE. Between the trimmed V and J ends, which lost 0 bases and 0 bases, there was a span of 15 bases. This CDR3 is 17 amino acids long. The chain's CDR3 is CASSVGAVGGHQETQYF. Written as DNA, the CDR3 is TGTGCCAGCAGCGTAGGAGCGGTGGGGGGACACCAAGAGACCCAGTACTTC.

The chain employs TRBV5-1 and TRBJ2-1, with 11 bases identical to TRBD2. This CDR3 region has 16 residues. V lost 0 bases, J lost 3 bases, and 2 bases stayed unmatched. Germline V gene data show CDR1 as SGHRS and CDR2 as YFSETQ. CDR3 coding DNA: TGCGCCAGCAGCTTGGACCTAGCGGGAGGCTACAATGAGCAGTTCTTC. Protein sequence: CASSLDLAGGYNEQFF.

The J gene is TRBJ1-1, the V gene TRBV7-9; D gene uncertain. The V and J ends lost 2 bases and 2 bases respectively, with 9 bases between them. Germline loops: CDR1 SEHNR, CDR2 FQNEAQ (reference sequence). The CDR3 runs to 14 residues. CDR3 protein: CASSLTSQNTEAFF. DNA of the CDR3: TGTGCCAGCAGCTTAACATCCCAAAACACTGAAGCTTTCTTT.

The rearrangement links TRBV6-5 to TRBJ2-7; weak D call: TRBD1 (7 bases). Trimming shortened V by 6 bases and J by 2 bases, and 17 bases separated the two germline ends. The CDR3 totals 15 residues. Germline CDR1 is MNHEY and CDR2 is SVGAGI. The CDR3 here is CASRNYRGLAYEQYF. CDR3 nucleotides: TGTGCCAGCAGGAACTACAGGGGACTCGCCTACGAGCAGTACTTC.

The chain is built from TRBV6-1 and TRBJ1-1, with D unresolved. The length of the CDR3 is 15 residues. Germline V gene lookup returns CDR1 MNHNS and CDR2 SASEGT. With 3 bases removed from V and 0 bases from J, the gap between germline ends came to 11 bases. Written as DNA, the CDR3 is TGTGCCAGCAGTGATTCGGCCAGGCTGAACACTGAAGCTTTCTTT. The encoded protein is CASSDSARLNTEAFF.

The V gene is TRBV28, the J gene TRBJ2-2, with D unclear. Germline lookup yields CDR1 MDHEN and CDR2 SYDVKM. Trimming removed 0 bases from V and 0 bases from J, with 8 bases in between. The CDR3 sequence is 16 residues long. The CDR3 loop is CASSLWGQSNTGELFF. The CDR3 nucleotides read TGTGCCAGCAGTTTATGGGGCCAGTCGAACACCGGGGAGCTGTTTTTT. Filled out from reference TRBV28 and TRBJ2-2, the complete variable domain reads DVKVTQSSRYLVKRTGEKVFLECVQDMDHENMFWYRQDPGLGLRLIYFSYDVKMKEKGDIPEGYSVSREKKERFSLILESASTNQTSMYLCASSLWGQSNTGELFFGEGSRLTVL.

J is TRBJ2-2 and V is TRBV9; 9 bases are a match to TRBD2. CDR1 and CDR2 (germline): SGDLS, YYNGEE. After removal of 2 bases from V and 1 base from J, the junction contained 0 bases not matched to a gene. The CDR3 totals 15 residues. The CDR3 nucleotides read TGTGCCAGCAGCGTGACTAGCGGGAACACCGGGGAGCTGTTTTTT. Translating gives CASSVTSGNTGELFF.